This T cell receptor (beta chain) was identified during a study of T-cell reconstitution after alpha-beta-depleted transplantation in children. As it was prepared, the TCRbeta library received unique molecular identifiers. TCRdb itself ran the PCR reads through MiXCR, one entry per CDR3 protein. The sample includes a few hundred thousand distinct CDR3 sequences, about 9.2% seen only once; the top ten take 5.5% to 8%. This CDR3 is built from 16 residues. The ends lost 6 bases at V and 5 bases at J; junction bases unmatched: 12. Germline-derived CDR1 and CDR2 are MNHNS and SASEGT. This chain joins TRBV6-1 and TRBJ1-3; 8 bases map to TRBD1. This TCR derives from a human donor who donated a stem cell graft to a child with acute lymphoblastic leukemia. The source material was PBMCs from the stem cell graft donor, sampled from the stem cell graft. This CDR3 is CASSQWPRQGRNTIYF. CDR3 sequence (DNA): TGTGCCAGCAGCCAATGGCCCAGACAGGGGAGAAACACCATATATTTT.